This T cell receptor (beta chain) was recovered during a study of control samples from healthy donors and cancer patients. The table came from immunoSEQ multiplex PCR; TCRdb's copy has only in-frame clones and leaves some out. The repertoire has 200,000 or so clones, 85% to 95% of them found once; the top ten carry approximately 1.4%. The CDR3 runs to 14 residues. V was cut by 0 bases and J by 2 bases, with 7 bases left in between. CDR1 and CDR2 from the germline V gene are LGHDT and YNNKEL (reference sequence). This clonotype was obtained from a man in his fifties in good health. The rearrangement links TRBV3-1 (or the pseudogene TRBV3-2) to TRBJ1-1; no reliable D call. The specimen was blood. Written as DNA, the CDR3 is TGTGCCAGCAGCCAAGATTTTAGCAACACTGAAGCTTTCTTT. Translating gives CASSQDFSNTEAFF.